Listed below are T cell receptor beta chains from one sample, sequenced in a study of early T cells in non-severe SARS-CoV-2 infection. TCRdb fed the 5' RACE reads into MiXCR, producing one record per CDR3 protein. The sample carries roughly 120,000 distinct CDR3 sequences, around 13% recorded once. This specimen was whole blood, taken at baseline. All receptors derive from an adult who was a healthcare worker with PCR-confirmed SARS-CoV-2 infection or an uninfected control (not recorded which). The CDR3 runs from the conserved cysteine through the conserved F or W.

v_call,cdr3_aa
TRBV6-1,CASSERTGGIYGYTF
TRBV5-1,CASSLAPVYGYTF
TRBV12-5,CASGLVRNFYSGNTIYF
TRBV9,CASSLDMGSYEQYF
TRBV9,CASSVSGTGEQYF
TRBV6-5,CASSSRWTSGYEQYF
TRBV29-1,CSVQISYNSPLHF
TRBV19,CASSTLAGGHNEQFF
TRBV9,CASSTTGRQETQYF
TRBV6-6,CASREGQGGADTQYF
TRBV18,CASSPAGFYEQYF
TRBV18,CASSFARDSYEQYF
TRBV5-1,CASKTSGSTDTQYF
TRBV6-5,CASSYQGQTYEQYF
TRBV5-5,CASSLGAGRSGPEAFF
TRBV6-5,CASSYRGYSPNTEAFF
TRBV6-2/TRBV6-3,CASTRGDTGELFF
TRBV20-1,CSARRRGRTGELFF
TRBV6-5,CASSSLKVGQGNSPLHF
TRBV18,CASSPFKILAGGDNEQFF
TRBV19,CASGQRESGANVLTF
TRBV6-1,CAAVRGPTDTQYF
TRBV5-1,CASSFDNTYEQYF
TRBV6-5,CASSQGGYDEQYF
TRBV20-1,CSARDLAGSYNEQFF
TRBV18,CASSPAGRTYEQYF
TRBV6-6,CASSYSTWAIFNQPQHF
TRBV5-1,CASSFGQGGTEAFF
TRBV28,CASSRGEYSNQPQHF
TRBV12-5,CASGSGQGAYEQYF
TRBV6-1,CASSDLRGGRTEAFF
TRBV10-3,CAISGEQGEDTQYF
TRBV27,CASSSTAFPNYGYTF
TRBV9,CASSVEGGTAYEQYF
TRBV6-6,CASSPHGNSPLHF
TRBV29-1,CSVDGTGTDTQYF
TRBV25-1,CASSELSPSGANVLTF
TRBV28,CASSRTGKYGYTF
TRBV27,CASRPTGGGRNEQFF
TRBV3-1,CASSQYSTDTQYF
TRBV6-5,CASNQGGGYTF
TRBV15,CATSRGVTSGYTGELFF
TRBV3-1,CASSQTRNSYNEQFF
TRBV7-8,CASSLERREKAFF
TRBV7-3,CASSLTGTGSAEQYF
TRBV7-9,CASSLFGTGRNTEAFF
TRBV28,CASRPLTGVPGANVLTF
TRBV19,CASSKPGAGGYWTDTQYF
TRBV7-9,CASSLPQGFPERGYTF
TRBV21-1,CASMCRREAYNEQFF
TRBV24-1,CATSDPGQGGEKLFF